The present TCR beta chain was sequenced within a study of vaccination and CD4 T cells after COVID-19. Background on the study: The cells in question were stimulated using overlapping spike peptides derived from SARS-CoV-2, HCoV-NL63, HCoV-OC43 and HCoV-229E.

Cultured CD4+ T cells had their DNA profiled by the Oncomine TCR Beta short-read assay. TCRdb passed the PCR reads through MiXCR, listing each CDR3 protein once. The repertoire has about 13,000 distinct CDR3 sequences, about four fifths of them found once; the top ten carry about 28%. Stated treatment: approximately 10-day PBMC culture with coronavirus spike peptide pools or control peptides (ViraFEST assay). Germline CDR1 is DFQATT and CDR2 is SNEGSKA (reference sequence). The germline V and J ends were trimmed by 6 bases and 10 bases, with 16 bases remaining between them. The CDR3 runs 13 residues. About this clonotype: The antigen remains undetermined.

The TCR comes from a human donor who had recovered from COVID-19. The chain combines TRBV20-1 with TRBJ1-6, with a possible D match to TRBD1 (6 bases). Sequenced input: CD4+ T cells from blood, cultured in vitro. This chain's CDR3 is CSAKLGAKSPLHF. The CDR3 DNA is TGCAGTGCCAAGCTGGGGGCCAAATCACCCCTCCACTTT.